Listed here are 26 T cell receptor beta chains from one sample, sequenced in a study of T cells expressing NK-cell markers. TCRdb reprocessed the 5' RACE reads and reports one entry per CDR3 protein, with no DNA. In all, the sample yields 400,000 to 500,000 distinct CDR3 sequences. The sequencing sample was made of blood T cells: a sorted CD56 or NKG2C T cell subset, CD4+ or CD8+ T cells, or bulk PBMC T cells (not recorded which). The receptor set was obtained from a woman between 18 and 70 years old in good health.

CDR3 sequence reads: CASSRRESTYEQYF. The V call is TRBV7-2, the J call TRBJ2-7; the D call of TRBD2 rests on TCRdb alone, since no DNA is present to check it. The CDR3 sequence is 14 residues long. Looked up from germline, CDR1 is SGHTA and CDR2 is FQGNSA.

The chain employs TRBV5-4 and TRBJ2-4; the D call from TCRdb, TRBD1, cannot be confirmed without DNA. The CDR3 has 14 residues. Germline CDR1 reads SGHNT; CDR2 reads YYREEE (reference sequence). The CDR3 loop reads CASSRTGQKNIQYF.

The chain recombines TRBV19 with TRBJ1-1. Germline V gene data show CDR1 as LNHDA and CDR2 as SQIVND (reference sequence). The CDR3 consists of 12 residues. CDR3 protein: CASRRENTEAFF.

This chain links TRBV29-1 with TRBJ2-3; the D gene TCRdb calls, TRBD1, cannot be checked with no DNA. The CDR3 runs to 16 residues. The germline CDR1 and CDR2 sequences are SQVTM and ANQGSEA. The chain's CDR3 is CSVDQLGDTNRDTQYF.

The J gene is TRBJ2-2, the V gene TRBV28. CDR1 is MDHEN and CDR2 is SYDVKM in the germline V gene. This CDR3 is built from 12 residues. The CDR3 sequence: CASITSTGELFF.

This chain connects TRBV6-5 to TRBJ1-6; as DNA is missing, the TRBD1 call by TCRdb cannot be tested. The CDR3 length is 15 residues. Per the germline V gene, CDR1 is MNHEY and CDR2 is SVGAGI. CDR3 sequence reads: CASSFRGGYDSPLHF.

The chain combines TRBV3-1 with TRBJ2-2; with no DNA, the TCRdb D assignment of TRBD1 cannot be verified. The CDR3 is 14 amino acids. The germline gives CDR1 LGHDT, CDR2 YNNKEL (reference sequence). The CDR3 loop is CASSRGRGPGELFF.

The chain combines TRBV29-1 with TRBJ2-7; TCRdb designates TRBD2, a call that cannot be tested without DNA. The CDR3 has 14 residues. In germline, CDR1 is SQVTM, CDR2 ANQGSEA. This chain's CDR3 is CSVEVTSGTYEQYF.

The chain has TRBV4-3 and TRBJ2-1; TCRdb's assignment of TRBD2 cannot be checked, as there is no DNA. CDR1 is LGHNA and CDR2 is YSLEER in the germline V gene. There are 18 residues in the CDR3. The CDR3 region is CASSQEDSGRAPYNEQFF.

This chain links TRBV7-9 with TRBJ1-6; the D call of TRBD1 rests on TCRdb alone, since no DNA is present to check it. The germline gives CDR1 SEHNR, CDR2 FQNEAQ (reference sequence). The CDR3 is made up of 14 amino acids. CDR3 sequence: CASSLEQGTQPLHF.

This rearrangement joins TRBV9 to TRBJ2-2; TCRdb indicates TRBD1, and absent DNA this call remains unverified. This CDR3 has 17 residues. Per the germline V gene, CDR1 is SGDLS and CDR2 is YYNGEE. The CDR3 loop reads CASSEKPGQGVAGELFF. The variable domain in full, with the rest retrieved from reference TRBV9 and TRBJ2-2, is DSGVTQTPKHLITATGQRVTLRCSPRSGDLSVYWYQQSLDQGLQFLIQYYNGEERAKGNILERFSAQQFPDLHSELNLSSLELGDSALYFCASSEKPGQGVAGELFFGEGSRLTVL.

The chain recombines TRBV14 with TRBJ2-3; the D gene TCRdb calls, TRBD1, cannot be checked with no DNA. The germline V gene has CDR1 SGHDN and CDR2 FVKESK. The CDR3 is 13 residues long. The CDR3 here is CASSQGAADTQYF.

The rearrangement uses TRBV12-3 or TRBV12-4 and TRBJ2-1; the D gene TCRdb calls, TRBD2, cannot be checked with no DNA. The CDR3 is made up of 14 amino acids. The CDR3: CASRWPGGPNEQFF.

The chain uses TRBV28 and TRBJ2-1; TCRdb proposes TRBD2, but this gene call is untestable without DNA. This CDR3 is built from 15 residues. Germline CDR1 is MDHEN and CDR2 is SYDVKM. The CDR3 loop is CATTQAGGSYNEQFF.

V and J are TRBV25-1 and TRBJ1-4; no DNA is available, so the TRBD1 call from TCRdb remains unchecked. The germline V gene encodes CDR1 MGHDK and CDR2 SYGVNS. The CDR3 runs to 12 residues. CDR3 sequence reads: CASRGHNEKLFF.

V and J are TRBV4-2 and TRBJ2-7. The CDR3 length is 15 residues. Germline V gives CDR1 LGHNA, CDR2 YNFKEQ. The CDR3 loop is CASSQDPDHSYEQYF.

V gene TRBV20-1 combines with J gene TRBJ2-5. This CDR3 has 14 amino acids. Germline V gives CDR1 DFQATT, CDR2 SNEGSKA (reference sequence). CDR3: CSAHSRSLTAAQYF.

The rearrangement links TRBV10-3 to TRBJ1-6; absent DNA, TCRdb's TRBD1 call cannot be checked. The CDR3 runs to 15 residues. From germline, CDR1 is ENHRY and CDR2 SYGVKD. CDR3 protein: CAISAQGAYNSPLHF.

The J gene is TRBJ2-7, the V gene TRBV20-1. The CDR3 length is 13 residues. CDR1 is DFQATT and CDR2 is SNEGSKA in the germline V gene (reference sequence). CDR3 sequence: CSARVVRTYEQYF.

This CDR3 reads CAISESQGVGNTIYF. The gene calls are TRBV10-3 and TRBJ1-3; TCRdb calls TRBD1, which cannot be checked without DNA. The CDR3 has 15 residues. The germline V gene has CDR1 ENHRY and CDR2 SYGVKD.

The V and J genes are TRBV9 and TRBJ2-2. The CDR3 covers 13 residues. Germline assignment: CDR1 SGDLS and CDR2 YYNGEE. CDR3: CASSAINTGELFF.

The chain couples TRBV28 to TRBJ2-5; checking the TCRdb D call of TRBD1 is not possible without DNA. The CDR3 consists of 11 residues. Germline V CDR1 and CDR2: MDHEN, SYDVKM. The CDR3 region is CASSMGGTQYF.

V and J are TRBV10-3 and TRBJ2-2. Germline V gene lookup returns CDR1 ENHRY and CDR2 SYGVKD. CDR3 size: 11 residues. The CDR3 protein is CAITSAGELFF.

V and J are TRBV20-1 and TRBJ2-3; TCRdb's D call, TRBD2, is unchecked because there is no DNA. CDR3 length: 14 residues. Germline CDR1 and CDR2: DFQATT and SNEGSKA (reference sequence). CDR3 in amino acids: CSASVRESTDTQYF.

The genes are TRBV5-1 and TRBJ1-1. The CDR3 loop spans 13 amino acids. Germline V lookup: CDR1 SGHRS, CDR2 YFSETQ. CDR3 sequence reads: CASSFGPSREAFF.

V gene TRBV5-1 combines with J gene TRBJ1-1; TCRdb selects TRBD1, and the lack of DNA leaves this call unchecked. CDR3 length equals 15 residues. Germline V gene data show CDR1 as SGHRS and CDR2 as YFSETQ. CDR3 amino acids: CASSSSQGMNTEAFF.